This T cell receptor beta chain was recovered during a study of blood T cells in healthy people across ages. Findings and limits, study-wide: Correlation between TCR beta diversity and naive T cell percentage was strong.

There were healthy Caucasian individuals from Russia, aged roughly 6 to 95, serving as donors. V lost 3 bases, J lost 7 bases, and 15 bases lay in between. Per germline, CDR1 SGHTA and CDR2 FQGNSA. The length of the CDR3 is 14 residues. This clonotype was counted once. Its cognate antigen is unknown. A second PCR of 7 to 11 cycles used a sample-barcoded 5' primer and a J-beta primer mix. TCRdb re-called the 5' RACE reads through MiXCR, storing one row per CDR3 protein. The sample contains over 1,200,000 distinct CDR3 sequences, 55% to 75% of which appear only once. The clonotype originates from a man younger than 30 in good health. Specimen: blood. This sequence joins TRBV7-2 and TRBJ1-2, with D perhaps matching TRBD1 (5 bases). Here the CDR3 DNA reads TGTGCCAGCAGCTTCCCGACCTCAGGGAGTGGCTACACCTTC. Translated: CASSFPTSGSGYTF.